Below, 3 T cell receptor beta chains from the same sample are listed, as sequenced in a study of Ad26.COV2.S vaccination and SARS-CoV-2 variants. Indicated treatment: around 19 received Ad26.COV2.S at low or high dose, single or two shots; roughly five received placebo; per-sample allocation not given. Sampling was done on day 63 after the first vaccine or placebo injection. The protocol was immunoSEQ multiplex PCR, while the TCRdb copy is restricted to in-frame clones and leaves out a portion. Among about 460,000 clones listed, roughly nine tenths were seen once. The sample here was peripheral blood, taken in a trial of Ad26.COV2.S vaccine versus placebo. The receptors derive from a person aged 18-60 years who received the Ad26.COV2.S COVID-19 vaccine or a placebo.

The genes are TRBV29-1 and TRBJ2-3, with a possible D match to TRBD2 (7 bases). CDR3 length equals 16 residues. Trimming shortened V by 2 bases and J by 4 bases, and 19 bases separated the two germline ends. Germline lookup yields CDR1 SQVTM and CDR2 ANQGSEA. The CDR3 sequence: CSVESRRGPGADTQYF. CDR3 DNA sequence: TGCAGCGTTGAAAGTCGGCGGGGGCCGGGGGCAGATACGCAGTATTTT.

The V call is TRBV29-1, the J call TRBJ2-5; a weak D match, TRBD1 (6 bases). The V end lost 7 bases, the J end lost 4 bases, and 16 bases lay between the germline ends. This CDR3 has 13 residues. Germline CDR1 is SQVTM and CDR2 is ANQGSEA. The chain's CDR3 is CSGNRVEGETQYF. DNA for the CDR3: TGCAGCGGGAACAGGGTTGAGGGAGAGACCCAGTACTTC.

The gene calls are TRBV30 and TRBJ2-2; TRBD2 aligns across 7 bases. CDR3 size: 13 residues. V lost 3 bases and J lost 6; bases outside the gene matches: 4. Per germline, CDR1 GTSNPN and CDR2 SVGIG (reference sequence). CDR3 amino acids: CAWRVAGAGELFF. Written as DNA, the CDR3 is TGTGCCTGGAGGGTGGCGGGAGCCGGGGAGCTGTTTTTT. The whole variable domain, filled in from reference TRBV30 and TRBJ2-2, reads SQTIHQWPATLVQPVGSPLSLECTVEGTSNPNLYWYRQAAGRGLQLLFYSVGIGQISSEVPQNLSASRPQDRQFILSSKKLLLSDSGFYLCAWRVAGAGELFFGEGSRLTVL.